What follows is one T cell receptor (beta chain) and its context. Its antigen is not yet known. No qualities accompany the bases; no much larger clone lies one base away. The germline V end is reduced by 3 bases and the J end by 6 bases; junction bases left unmatched: 10. As encoded in the germline V gene, CDR1 is MGHRA while CDR2 is YSYEKL. Reading from cysteine to phenylalanine, the CDR3 counts 16 amino acids. Only CDR3 DNA is held: 48 bases, read in frame from base 1. The donors were healthy, HIV-negative adults with no recently reported acute infections or vaccinations. Every donor was a Caucasian adult living in Nashville, Tennessee, USA. CD4+ T cells were enriched through magnetic negative selection, after which naive cells were positively selected on CD45RA and the remaining negative fraction served as the memory subset. Blood was obtained by leukapheresis, after which PBMCs were separated by Ficoll-Histopaque density gradient centrifugation and cryopreserved in liquid nitrogen vapor phase. Analytical flow cytometry was used to check the purity and quantity of each magnetically sorted T cell population. Each sorted fraction had its genomic DNA isolated and then quantified by UV absorbance on a Nanodrop 2000c.

This specimen comes from a study of shared clonotypes between healthy human individuals (dated by TCRdb to the early 2020s). Background on the whole study: Three men and a couple of women, aged 18 to 49 years, made up the cohort. The study deeply sequenced blood TCR repertoires of about 5 healthy adults to estimate repertoire size and the extent of clonotype sharing between individuals. Between about 0.9 and 9 billion PBMCs per donor were obtained by leukapheresis. Per donor, three plates each were used for CD4 naive and CD4 memory, two for CD8 naive, and one for CD8 memory. To increase sequencing depth and limit assay-specific biases, TCR repertoire library preparation and sequencing were carried out by different laboratories using diverse techniques. The paper as a whole reports these results and caveats: Rarefaction of sorted-subset datasets indicated incomplete sequencing despite the large sequencing depth. Because the study included a small number of donors, the genetic and exposure-history diversity represented was limited. Across a handful of donors, around 5.4% of naive CD4, 3.5% of naive CD8, 2.3% of memory CD4, and under 0.45% of memory CD8 clonotypes were shared. Compared with non-shared clonotypes, the clonotypes found in all four sorted-subset donors had higher generation probabilities. Naive subsets generally had larger estimated clonotype richness than memory subsets did. Based on pairwise subsampling, the degree of clonotype sharing among donors was expected to be affected by sequencing depth. Sampling was restricted to blood, and TCR repertoires in tissue are likely to differ from TCR repertoires in blood.

Using the deep immunoSEQ assay, multiplex PCR amplified TCR CDR3 regions from genomic DNA. Extracted genomic DNA from each cell subset was distributed evenly across all wells of several immunoSEQ 96-well plates, and each plate was treated as a replicate. For sorted subsets, each replicate PCR was loaded with 150 to 250 ng genomic DNA, equivalent to 32,000 or so T cell genomes. Purified libraries were measured with a Qubit 3.0 fluorometer, size-checked on a Bioanalyzer 2100, and measured again with the KAPA Library Quantification kit. Every immunoSEQ 96-well plate was sequenced on a dedicated single-read 150-cycle Illumina NextSeq 550 flow cell. The authors' pipeline ran thus. The immunoSEQ output contained only junctional sequences without quality scores, so filtering could not match that applied to full-length reads. Sequences were annotated with PyIR, a Python wrapper for IgBLAST v1.9, and V/J genes and CDR3 were assigned using IMGT germline references. Any read was removed if the V/J assignment was weak (E-value above 1e-6), the CDR3 was missing, or the read contained stop codons, out-of-frame junctions, or ambiguous translated residues. V3J clonotypes were defined as sequences sharing the same inferred V gene, J gene, and CDR3 amino acid sequence. To compute the percentage overlap between repertoires, the number of shared unique clonotypes was divided by the size of the smaller repertoire. RTK rarefaction, the Chao1 estimator, and Recon v2.1 estimates of unobserved clonotypes were used to assess repertoire richness. Generation probabilities were computed with OLGA for all TCRbeta clonotypes obtained by the gDNA method from several donors. What TCRdb holds here is the immuneACCESS table cut down to in-frame rearrangements. Part of the clones is not present; checked against another copy, under half of the missing clones reflect an unresolved V gene, and the others are unexplained. V and J calls plus clone size are reproduced from that table; the DNA served to infer D and trimming. In this sample the table shows some 900,000 clones, 76% of which occur a single time. The top ten constitute approximately 1.5% of the sample.

This chain joins TRBV4-1 to TRBJ2-7; 11 central nucleotides agree with TRBD2. Material for sequencing was memory CD4+ T cells sorted from blood. The cell subset or site label, read with the paper, signifies: CD45RA-negative fraction. The receptor was isolated from a man between 18 and 35 years old in good health. The CDR3 has the sequence CASSHTWELAGAEQYF. The nucleotide sequence reads TGCGCCAGCAGCCATACCTGGGAACTAGCGGGGGCCGAGCAGTACTTC.